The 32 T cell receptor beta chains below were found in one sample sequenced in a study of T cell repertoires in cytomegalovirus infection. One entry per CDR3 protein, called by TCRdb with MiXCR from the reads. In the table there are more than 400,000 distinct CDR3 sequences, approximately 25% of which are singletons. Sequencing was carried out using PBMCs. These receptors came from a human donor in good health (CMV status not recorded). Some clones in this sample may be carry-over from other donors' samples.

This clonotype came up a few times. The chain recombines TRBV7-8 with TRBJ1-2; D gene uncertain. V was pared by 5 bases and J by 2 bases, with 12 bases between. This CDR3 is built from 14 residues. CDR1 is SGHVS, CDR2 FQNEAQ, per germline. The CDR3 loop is CASSLGSPNYGYTF. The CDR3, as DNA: TGTGCCAGCAGCCTCGGGTCTCCCAACTATGGCTACACCTTC. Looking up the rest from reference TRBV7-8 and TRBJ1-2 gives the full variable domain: GAGVSQSPRYKVAKRGQDVALRCDPISGHVSLFWYQQALGQGPEFLTYFQNEAQLDKSGLPSDRFFAERPEGSVSTLKIQRTQQEDSAVYLCASSLGSPNYGYTFGSGTRLTVV.

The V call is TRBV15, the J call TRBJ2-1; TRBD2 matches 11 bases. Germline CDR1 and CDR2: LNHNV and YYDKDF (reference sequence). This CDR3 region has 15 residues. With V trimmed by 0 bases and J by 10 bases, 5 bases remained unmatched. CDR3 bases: TGTGCCACCAGCAGAGAACTAGCGGGAGAAGCCGAGCAGTTCTTC. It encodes CATSRELAGEAEQFF.

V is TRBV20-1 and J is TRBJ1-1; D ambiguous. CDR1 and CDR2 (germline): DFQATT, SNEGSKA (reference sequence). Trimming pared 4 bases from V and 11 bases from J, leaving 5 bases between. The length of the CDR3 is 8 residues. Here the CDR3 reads CSATRAFF. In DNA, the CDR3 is TGCAGTGCTACACGGGCTTTCTTT.

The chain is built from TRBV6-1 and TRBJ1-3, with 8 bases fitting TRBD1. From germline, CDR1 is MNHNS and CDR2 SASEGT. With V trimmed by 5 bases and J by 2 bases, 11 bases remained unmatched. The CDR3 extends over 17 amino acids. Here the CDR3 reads CASSSHDRGTTGNTIYF. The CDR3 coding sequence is TGTGCCAGCAGTTCACACGACAGGGGAACGACTGGAAACACCATATATTTT.

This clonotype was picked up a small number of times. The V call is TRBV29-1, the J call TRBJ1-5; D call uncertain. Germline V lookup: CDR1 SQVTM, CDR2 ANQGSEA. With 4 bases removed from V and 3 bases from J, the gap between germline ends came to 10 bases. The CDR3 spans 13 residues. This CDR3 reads CSVVGDNNQPQHF. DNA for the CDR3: TGCAGCGTTGTGGGTGATAACAATCAGCCCCAGCATTTT.

DNA for the CDR3: TGCAGTGCTTTTAGCGGGAGGGCCATAGATGAGCAGTTCTTC. Protein sequence: CSAFSGRAIDEQFF. J is TRBJ2-1 and V is TRBV20-1, with 11 nucleotides matching TRBD2. The J segment lost 8 bases and the V segment lost 5 bases, leaving 8 bases of the junction unmatched. Germline CDR1 reads DFQATT; CDR2 reads SNEGSKA (reference sequence). The CDR3 sequence is 14 residues long.

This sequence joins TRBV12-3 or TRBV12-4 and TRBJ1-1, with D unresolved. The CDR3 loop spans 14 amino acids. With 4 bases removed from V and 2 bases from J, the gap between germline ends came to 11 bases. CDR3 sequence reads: CASSYSEDNTEAFF. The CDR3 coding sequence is TGTGCCAGCAGTTATAGCGAAGATAACACTGAAGCTTTCTTT.

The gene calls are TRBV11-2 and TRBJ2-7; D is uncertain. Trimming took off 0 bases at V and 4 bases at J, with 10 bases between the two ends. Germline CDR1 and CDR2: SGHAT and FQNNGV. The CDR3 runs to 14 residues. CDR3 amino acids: CASSLDRRSYEQYV. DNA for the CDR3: TGTGCCAGCAGCTTAGATCGGCGCTCTTACGAGCAGTACGTC.

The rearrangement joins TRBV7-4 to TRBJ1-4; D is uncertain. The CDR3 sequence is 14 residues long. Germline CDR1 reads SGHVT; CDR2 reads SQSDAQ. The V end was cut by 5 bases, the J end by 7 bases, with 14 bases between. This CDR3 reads CASSLTDRSEKLFF. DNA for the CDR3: TGTGCCAGCAGCCTCACGGACCGGAGTGAAAAACTGTTTTTT.

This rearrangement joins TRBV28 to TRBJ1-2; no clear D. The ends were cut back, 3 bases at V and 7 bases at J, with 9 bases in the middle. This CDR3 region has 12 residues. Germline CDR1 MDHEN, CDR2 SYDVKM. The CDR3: CASSFQESGYTF. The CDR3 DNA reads TGTGCCAGCAGTTTCCAGGAAAGTGGCTACACCTTC.

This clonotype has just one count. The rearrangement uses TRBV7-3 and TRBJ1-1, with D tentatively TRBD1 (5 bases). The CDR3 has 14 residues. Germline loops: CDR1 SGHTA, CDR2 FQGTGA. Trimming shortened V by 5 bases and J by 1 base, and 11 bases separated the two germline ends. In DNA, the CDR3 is TGTGCCAGCAGCGACCGGACAAAGAACACTGAAGCTTTCTTT. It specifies CASSDRTKNTEAFF.

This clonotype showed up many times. This chain's CDR3 is CASSLASGLAGVMYEQYF. CDR3 nucleotide sequence: TGTGCCAGCAGCTTAGCTAGCGGACTAGCGGGAGTTATGTACGAGCAGTACTTC. V gene TRBV7-2 combines with J gene TRBJ2-7, with TRBD2 identical over 13 bases. The CDR3 sequence is 18 residues long. Germline CDR1 and CDR2: SGHTA and FQGNSA. Trimming took 0 bases from V and 4 from J; bases not matched to a gene: 9. Together with reference TRBV7-2 and TRBJ2-7, the CDR3 gives the full variable domain: GAGVSQSPSNKVTEKGKDVELRCDPISGHTALYWYRQSLGQGLEFLIYFQGNSAPDKSGLPSDRFSAERTGGSVSTLTIQRTQQEDSAVYLCASSLASGLAGVMYEQYFGPGTRLTVT.

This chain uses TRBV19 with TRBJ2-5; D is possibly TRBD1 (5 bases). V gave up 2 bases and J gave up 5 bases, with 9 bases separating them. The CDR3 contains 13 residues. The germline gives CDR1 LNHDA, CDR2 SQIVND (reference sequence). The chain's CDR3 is CASSILGLETQYF. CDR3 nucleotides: TGTGCCAGTAGTATATTGGGGCTTGAGACCCAGTACTTC. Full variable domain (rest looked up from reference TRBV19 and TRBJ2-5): DGGITQSPKYLFRKEGQNVTLSCEQNLNHDAMYWYRQDPGQGLRLIYYSQIVNDFQKGDIAEGYSVSREKKESFPLTVTSAQKNPTAFYLCASSILGLETQYFGPGTRLLVL.

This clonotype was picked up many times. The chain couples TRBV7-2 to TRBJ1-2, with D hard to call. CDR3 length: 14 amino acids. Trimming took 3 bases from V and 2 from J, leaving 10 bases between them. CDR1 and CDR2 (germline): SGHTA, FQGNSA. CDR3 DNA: TGTGCCAGCAGCTTCGGGTTTCTAAACTATGGCTACACCTTC. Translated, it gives CASSFGFLNYGYTF.

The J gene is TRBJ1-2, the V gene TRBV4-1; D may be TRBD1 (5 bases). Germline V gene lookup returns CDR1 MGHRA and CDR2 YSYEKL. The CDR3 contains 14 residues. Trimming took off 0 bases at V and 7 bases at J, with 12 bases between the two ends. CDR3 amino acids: CASSQDKAGGGYTF. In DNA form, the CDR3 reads TGCGCCAGCAGCCAAGATAAGGCTGGGGGTGGCTACACCTTC.

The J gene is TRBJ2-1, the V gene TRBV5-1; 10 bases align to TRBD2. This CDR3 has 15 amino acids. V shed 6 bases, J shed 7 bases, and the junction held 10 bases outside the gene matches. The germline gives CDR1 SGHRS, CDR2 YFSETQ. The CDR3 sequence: CASTGAGGESNEQFF. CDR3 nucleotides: TGCGCCAGCACGGGAGCGGGAGGGGAGTCAAATGAGCAGTTCTTC.

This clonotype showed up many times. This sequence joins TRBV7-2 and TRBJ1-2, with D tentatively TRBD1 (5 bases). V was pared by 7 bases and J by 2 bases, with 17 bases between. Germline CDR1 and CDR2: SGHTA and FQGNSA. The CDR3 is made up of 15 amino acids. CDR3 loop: CASTPRGGPNYGYTF. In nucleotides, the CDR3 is TGTGCCAGCACCCCGAGGGGCGGACCGAACTATGGCTACACCTTC.

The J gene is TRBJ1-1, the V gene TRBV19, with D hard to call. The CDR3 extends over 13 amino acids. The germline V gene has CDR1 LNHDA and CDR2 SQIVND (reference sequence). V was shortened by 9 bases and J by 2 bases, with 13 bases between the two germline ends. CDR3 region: CASKGPVNTEAFF. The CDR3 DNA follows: TGTGCCAGCAAAGGGCCGGTTAACACTGAAGCTTTCTTT. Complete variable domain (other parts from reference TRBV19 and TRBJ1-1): DGGITQSPKYLFRKEGQNVTLSCEQNLNHDAMYWYRQDPGQGLRLIYYSQIVNDFQKGDIAEGYSVSREKKESFPLTVTSAQKNPTAFYLCASKGPVNTEAFFGQGTRLTVV.

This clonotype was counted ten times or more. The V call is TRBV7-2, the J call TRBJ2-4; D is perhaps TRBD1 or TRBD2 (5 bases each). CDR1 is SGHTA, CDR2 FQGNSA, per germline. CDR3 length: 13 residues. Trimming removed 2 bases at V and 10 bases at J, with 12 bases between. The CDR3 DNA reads TGTGCCAGCAGCTTACCCGGGGCCGCTATTCAGTACTTC. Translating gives CASSLPGAAIQYF.

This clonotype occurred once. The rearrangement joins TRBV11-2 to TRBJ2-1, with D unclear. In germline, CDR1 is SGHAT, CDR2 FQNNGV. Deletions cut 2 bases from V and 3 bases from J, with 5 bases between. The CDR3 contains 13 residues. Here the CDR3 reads CASSLYGYNEQFF. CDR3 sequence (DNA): TGTGCCAGCAGCTTATACGGCTACAATGAGCAGTTCTTC.

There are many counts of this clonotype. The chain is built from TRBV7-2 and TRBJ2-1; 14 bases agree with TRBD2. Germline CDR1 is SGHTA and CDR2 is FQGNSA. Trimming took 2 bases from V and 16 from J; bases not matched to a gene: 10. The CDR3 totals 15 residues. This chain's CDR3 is CASSLKGLAGGFLFF. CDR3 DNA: TGTGCCAGCAGCTTAAAAGGACTAGCGGGAGGCTTCCTATTCTTC.

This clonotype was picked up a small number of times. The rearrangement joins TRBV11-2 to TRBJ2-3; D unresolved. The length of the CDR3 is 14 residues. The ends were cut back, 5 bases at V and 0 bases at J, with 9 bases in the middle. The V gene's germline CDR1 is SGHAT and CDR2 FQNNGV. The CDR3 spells CASSLPRSTDTQYF. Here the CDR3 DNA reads TGTGCCAGCAGCCTGCCCAGGAGCACAGATACGCAGTATTTT. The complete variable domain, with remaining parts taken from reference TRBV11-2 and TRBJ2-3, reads EAGVAQSPRYKIIEKRQSVAFWCNPISGHATLYWYQQILGQGPKLLIQFQNNGVVDDSQLPKDRFSAERLKGVDSTLKIQPAKLEDSAVYLCASSLPRSTDTQYFGPGTRLTVL.

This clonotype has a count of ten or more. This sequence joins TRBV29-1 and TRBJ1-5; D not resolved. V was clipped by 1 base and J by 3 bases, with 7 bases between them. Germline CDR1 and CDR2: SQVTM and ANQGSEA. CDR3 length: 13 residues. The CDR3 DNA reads TGCAGCGTTGAAGGGATTACCAATCAGCCCCAGCATTTT. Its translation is CSVEGITNQPQHF. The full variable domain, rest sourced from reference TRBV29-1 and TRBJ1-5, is SAVISQKPSRDICQRGTSLTIQCQVDSQVTMMFWYRQQPGQSLTLIATANQGSEATYESGFVIDKFPISRPNLTFSTLTVSNMSPEDSSIYLCSVEGITNQPQHFGDGTRLSIL.

The CDR3 here is CASSASGGHYGYTF. As DNA, the CDR3 is TGTGCCAGCAGCGCAAGTGGGGGGCACTATGGCTACACCTTC. V and J are TRBV7-8 and TRBJ1-2, with D perhaps matching TRBD1 (6 bases). The length of the CDR3 is 14 residues. In germline, CDR1 is SGHVS, CDR2 FQNEAQ. V lost 5 bases, J lost 3 bases, and 13 bases lay in between.

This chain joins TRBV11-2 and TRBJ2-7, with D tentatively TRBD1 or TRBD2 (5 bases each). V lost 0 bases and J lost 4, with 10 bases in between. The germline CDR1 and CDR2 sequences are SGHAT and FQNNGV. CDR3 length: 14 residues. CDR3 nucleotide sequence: TGTGCCAGCAGCTTAGATCCAGGGACGTACGAGCAGTACGTC. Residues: CASSLDPGTYEQYV.

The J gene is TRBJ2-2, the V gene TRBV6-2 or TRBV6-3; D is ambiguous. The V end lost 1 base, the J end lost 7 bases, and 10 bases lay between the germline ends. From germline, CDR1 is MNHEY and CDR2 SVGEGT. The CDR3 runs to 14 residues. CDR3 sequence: CASSYFFLVGELFF. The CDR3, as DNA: TGTGCCAGCAGTTACTTTTTCTTGGTCGGGGAGCTGTTTTTT.

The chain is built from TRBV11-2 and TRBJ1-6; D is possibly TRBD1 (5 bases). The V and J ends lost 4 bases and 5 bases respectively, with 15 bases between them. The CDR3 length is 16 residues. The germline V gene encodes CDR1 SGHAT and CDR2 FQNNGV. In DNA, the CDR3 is TGTGCCAGCAGCTATAACTGGGGGACCGATAATTCACCCCTCCACTTT. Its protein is CASSYNWGTDNSPLHF.

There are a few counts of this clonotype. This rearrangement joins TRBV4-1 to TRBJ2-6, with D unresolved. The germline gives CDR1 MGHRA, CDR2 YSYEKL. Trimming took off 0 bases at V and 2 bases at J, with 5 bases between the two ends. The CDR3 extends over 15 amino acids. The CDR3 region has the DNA TGCGCCAGCAGCCAAGATCTACCTGGGGCCAACGTCCTGACTTTC. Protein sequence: CASSQDLPGANVLTF.

The CDR3 here is CATDSDVATEAFF. The CDR3 DNA reads as TGTGCCACGGACAGTGATGTAGCCACTGAAGCTTTCTTT. This chain connects TRBV24-1 to TRBJ1-1, with D perhaps TRBD1 (6 bases). The CDR3 extends over 13 amino acids. V lost 10 bases and J lost 4, with 15 bases in between. CDR1 is KGHDR and CDR2 is SFDVKD in the germline V gene.

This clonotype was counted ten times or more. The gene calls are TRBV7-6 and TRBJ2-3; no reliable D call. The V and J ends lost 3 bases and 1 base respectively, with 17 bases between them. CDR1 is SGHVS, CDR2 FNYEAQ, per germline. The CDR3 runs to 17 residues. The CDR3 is CASSLEAQTRGTDTQYF. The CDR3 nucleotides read TGTGCCAGCAGCTTGGAAGCCCAAACCAGAGGCACAGATACGCAGTATTTT.

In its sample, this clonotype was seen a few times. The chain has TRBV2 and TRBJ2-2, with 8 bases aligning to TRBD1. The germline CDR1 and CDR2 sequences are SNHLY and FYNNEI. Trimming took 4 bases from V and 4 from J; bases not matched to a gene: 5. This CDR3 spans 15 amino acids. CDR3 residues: CASSVTGGSTGELFF. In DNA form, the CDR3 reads TGTGCCAGCAGTGTTACAGGGGGGAGCACCGGGGAGCTGTTTTTT.

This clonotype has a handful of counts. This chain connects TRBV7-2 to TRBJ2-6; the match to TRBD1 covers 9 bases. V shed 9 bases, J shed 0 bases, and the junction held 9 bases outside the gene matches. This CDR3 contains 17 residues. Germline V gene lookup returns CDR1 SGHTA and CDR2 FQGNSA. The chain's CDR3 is CARGPGTGTSGANVLTF. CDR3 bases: TGTGCCAGGGGACCCGGGACAGGGACCTCTGGGGCCAACGTCCTGACTTTC.